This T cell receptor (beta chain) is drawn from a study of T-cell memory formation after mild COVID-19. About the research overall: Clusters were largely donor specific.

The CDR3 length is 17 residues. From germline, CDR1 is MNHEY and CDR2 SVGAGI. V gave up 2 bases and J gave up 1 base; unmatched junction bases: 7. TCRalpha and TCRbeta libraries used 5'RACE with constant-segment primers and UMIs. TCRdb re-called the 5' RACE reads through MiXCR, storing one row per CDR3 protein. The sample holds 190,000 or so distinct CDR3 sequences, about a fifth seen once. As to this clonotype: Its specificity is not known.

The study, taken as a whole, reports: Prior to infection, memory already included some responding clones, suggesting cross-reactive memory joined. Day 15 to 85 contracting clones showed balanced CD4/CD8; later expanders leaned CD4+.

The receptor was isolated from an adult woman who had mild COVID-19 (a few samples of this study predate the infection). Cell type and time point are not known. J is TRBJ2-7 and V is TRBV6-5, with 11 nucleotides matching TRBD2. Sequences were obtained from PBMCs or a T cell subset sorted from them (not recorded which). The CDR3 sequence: CASSYRTSGYLSYEQYF. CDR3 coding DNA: TGTGCCAGCAGTTACAGGACTAGCGGGTATCTATCCTACGAGCAGTACTTC.